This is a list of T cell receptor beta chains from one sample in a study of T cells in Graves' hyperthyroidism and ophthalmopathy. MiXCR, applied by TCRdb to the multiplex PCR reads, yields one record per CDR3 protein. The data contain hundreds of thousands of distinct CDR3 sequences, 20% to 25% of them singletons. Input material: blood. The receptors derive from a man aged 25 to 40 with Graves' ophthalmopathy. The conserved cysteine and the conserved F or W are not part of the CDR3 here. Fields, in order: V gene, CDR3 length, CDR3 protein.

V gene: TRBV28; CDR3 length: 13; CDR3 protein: ASSFIHRDSYEQY
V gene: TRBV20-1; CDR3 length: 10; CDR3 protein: SANAGNYEQY
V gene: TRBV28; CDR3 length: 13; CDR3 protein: ASSSGGGLGETQY
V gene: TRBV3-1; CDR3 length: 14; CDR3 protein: ASRGGGTATNEKLF
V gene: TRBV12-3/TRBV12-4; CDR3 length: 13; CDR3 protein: ASSPQGGANYGYT
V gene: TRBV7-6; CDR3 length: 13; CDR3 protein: ASSPNQLDNTEAF
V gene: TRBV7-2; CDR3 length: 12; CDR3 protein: ASSRDSRTDTQY
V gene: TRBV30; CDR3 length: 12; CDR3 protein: AWSVHSLNYGYT
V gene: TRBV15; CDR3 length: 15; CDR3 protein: ATSRDLTGSSYNEQF
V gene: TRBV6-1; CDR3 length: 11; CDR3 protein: ASRHGTNQPQH
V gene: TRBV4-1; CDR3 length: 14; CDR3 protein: ASSQAGTGGPQPQH
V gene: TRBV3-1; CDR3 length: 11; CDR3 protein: ASRKSFQETQY
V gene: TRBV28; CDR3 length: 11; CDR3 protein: ASSLSMTDGYT
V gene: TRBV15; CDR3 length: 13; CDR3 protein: ATSRDGYLDNEQF
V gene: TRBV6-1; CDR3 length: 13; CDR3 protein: ASSRPGQGHYEQY
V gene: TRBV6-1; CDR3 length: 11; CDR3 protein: ASSELANYGYT
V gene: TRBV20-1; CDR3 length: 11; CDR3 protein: SATSGGGDTQY
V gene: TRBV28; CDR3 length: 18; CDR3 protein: ASSFPHRGHDRRVGYGYT
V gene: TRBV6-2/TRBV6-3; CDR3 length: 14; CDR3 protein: ASSGLAGDTRNEQF
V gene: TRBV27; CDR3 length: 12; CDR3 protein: ASSPRTSGYGQY
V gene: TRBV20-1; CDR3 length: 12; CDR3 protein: SARDGIPNYGYT
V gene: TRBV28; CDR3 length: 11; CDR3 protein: ASSSGVAYGYT
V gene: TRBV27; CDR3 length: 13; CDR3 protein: ASSFSQGIGQPQH
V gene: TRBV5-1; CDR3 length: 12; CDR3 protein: ASSKRQDDTEAF
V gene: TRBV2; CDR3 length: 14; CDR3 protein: ASQRNQGGGTDTQY
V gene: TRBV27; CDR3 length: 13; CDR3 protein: ASSSQGRSNQPQH
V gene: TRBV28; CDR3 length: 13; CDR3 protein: ASTFWGRGGTEAF
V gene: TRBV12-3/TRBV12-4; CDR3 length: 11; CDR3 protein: ASSFRRGGEQF
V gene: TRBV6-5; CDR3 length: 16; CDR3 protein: ASSYSRLAGGSAIEQY
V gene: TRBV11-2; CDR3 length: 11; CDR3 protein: ASSLVFRNEQF
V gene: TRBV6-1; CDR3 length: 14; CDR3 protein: ASRARPGTADYEQY
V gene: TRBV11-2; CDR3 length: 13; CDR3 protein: ASSGGDSGNYGYT
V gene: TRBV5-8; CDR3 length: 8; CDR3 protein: ASEGYEQY
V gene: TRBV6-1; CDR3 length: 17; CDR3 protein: ASSTGTGEYFSGANVLT
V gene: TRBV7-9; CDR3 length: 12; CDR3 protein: ASSYGQSAYGYT
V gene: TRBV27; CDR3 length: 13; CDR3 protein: ASSPRPPRTDTQY
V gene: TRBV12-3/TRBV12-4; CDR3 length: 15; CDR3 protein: ASSLTPGGRNNQPQH
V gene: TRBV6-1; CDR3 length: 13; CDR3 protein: ASSRNRVSYEKLF
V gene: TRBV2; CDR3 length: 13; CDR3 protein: ASSRTGGSGNTIY
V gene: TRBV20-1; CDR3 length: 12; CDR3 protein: SAPGLANYNEQF
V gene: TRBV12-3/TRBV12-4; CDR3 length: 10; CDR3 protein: ASSLARLEQY
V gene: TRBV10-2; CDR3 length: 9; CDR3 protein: ASSEGYEQY
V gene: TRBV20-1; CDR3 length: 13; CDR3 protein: SARGGMTGDYGYT
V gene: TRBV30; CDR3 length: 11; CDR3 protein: AWSRGLQEKLF
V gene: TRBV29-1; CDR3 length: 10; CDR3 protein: SVELGTSGYT
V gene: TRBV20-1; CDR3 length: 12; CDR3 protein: SARDYVDSYGYT
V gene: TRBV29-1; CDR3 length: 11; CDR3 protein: SVGGGAPYEQY
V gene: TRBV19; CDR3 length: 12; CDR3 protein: ASTSQASYNEQF
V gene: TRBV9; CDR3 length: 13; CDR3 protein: ASSVGLAAENEQF
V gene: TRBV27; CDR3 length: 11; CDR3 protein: ASSPAPQGEQF
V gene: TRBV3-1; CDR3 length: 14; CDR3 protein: ASSQVAAGATETQY
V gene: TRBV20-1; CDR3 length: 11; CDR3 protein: SASPTGDNEQY